The T cell receptor beta chain under discussion was sequenced for a study of metastatic and nonmetastatic thyroid tumors. At the level of the study: The authors compared repertoires across blood and tumor or nodule tissue from malignant and benign thyroid patients.

The germline V gene has CDR1 MDHEN and CDR2 SYDVKM. The germline V and J ends were trimmed by 3 bases and 1 base, with 7 bases remaining between them. CDR3 size: 13 residues. Patients were all untreated before their thyroid surgery. This clone was counted at least ten times. Its target is unknown. Study outcomes and limitations: Across blood and tumor, TCR beta diversity in malignant thyroid tumors was reportedly significantly higher than in benign nodules.

In the authors' methods: A distant-metastasis classifier for papillary thyroid cancer was built using CDR3 differences across clinicopathological groups. Using MiXCR, TCRdb re-called clones from the PCR reads. TCRdb's processing, not the study's, gives the V and J calls here. This table holds 20,000 to 30,000 clones, approximately 13% found once. Sequencing input: blood. This TCR derives from a female donor with papillary thyroid cancer or a benign thyroid nodule (not recorded which). Some clones in this sample may be carry-over from other donors' samples. J is TRBJ2-7 and V is TRBV28; D gene unclear. For the CDR3, the DNA is TGTGCCAGCAGTTTCAGTTTGTCCTACGAGCAGTACTTC. It encodes CASSFSLSYEQYF.